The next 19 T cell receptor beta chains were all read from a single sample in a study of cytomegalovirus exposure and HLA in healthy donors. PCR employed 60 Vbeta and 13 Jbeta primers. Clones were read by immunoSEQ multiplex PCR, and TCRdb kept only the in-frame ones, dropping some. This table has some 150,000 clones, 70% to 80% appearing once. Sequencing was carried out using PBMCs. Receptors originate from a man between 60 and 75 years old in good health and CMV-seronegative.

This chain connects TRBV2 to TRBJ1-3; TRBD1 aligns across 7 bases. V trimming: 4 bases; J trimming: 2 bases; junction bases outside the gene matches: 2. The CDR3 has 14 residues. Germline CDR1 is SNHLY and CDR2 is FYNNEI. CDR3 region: CASSGGQTGNTIYF. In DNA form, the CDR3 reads TGTGCCAGCAGTGGGGGACAGACTGGAAACACCATATATTTT.

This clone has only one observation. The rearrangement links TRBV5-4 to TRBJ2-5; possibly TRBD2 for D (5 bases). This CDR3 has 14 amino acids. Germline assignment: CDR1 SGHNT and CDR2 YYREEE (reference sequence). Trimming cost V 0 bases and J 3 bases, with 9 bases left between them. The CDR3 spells CASSLELVEETQYF. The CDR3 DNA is TGTGCCAGCAGCTTGGAACTAGTCGAAGAGACCCAGTACTTC.

CDR3 coding DNA: TGTGCCAGCAGCTTAGAGGCGGGGGGGCCTGGGACCCAGTACTTC. Protein product: CASSLEAGGPGTQYF. This sequence joins TRBV7-6 and TRBJ2-5; 9 bases agree with TRBD2. There are 15 residues in the CDR3. From germline, CDR1 is SGHVS and CDR2 FNYEAQ. V trimming: 1 base; J trimming: 7 bases; junction bases outside the gene matches: 7.

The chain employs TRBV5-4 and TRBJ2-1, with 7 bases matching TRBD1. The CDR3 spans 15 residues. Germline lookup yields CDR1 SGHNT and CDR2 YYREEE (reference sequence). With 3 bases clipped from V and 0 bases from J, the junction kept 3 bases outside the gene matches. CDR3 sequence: CASSWGQSSYNEQFF. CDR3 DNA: TGTGCCAGCAGCTGGGGACAGAGCTCCTACAATGAGCAGTTCTTC.

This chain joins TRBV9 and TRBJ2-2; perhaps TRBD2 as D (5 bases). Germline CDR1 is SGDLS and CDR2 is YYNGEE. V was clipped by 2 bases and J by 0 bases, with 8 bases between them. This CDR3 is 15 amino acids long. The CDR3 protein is CASSVKGANTGELFF. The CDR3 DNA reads TGTGCCAGCAGCGTTAAGGGAGCGAACACCGGGGAGCTGTTTTTT.

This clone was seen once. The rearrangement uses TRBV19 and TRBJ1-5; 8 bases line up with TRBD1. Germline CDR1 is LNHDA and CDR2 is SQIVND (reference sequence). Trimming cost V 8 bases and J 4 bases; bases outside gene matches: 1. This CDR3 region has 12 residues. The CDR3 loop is CASGQGNQPQHF. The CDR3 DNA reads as TGTGCCAGTGGACAGGGTAATCAGCCCCAGCATTTT.

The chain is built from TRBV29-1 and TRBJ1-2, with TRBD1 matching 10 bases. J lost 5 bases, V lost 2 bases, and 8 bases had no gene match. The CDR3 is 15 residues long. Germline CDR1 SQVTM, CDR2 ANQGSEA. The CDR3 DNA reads TGCAGCGTTGAAACAGTCCCGGGACAGGGGTATGGCTACACCTTC. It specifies CSVETVPGQGYGYTF.

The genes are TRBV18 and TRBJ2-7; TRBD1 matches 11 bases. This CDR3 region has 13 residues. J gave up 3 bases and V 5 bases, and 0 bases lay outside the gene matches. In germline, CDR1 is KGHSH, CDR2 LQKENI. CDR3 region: CASSGTGGYEQYF. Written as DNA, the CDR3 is TGTGCCAGCTCAGGGACAGGGGGCTACGAGCAGTACTTC. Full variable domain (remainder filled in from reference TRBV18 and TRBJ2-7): NAGVMQNPRHLVRRRGQEARLRCSPMKGHSHVYWYRQLPEEGLKFMVYLQKENIIDESGMPKERFSAEFPKEGPSILRIQQVVRGDSAAYFCASSGTGGYEQYFGPGTRLTVT.

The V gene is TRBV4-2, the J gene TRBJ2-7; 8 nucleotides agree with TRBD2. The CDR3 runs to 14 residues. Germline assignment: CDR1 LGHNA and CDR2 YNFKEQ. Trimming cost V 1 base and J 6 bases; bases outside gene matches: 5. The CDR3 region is CASSQAGTSREQYF. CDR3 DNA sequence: TGTGCCAGCAGCCAAGCGGGGACTAGTCGCGAGCAGTACTTC.

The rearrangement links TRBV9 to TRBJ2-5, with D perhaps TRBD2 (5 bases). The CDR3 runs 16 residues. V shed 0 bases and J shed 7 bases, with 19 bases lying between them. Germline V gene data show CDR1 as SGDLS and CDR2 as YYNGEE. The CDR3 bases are TGTGCCAGCAGCGTAGCTTCAGGACTCGGATGGCGGACCCAGTACTTC. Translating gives CASSVASGLGWRTQYF.

CDR3 in amino acids: CAISELAGTGSYEQYF. Written as DNA, the CDR3 is TGTGCCATCAGTGAGCTAGCGGGGACAGGCTCCTACGAGCAGTACTTC. The chain couples TRBV10-3 to TRBJ2-7; a weak D match, TRBD2 (9 bases). The CDR3 covers 16 residues. Germline-derived CDR1 and CDR2 are ENHRY and SYGVKD. Between the trimmed V and J ends, which lost 2 bases and 0 bases, there was a span of 14 bases.

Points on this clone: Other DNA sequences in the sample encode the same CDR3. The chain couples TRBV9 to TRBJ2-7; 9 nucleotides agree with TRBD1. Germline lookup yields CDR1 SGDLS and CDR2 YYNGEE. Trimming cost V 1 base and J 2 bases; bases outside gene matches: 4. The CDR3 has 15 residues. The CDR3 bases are TGTGCCAGCAGCGTAAGCGGGACAGGGCCCTACGAGCAGTACTTC. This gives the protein CASSVSGTGPYEQYF.

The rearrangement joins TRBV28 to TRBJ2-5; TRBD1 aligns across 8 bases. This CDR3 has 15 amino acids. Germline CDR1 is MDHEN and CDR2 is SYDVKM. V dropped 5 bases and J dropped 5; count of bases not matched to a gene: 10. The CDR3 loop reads CASSIPTGATETQYF. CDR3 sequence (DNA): TGTGCCAGCAGTATTCCGACAGGGGCCACGGAGACCCAGTACTTC.

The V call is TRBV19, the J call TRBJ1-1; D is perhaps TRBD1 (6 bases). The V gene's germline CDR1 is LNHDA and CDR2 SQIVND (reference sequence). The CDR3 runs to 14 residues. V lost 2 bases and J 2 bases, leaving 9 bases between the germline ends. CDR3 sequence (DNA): TGTGCCAGTAGTATATGGGGGCGAAACACTGAAGCTTTCTTT. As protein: CASSIWGRNTEAFF.

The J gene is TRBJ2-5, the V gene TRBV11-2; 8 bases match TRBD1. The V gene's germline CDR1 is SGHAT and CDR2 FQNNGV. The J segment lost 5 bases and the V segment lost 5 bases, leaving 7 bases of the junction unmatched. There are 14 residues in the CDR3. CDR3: CASSPQGAKETQYF. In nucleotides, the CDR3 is TGTGCCAGCAGCCCTCAGGGGGCTAAGGAGACCCAGTACTTC.

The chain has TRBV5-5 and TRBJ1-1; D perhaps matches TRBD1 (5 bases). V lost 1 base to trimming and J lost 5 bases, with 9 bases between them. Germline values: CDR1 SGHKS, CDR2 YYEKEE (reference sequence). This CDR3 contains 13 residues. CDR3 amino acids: CASSLQGETEAFF. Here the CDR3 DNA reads TGTGCCAGCAGCTTGCAGGGTGAGACTGAAGCTTTCTTT.

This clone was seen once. The CDR3 region has the DNA TGCGCCAGCAGCTTCACCCGGGATGAGCAGTTCTTC. It specifies CASSFTRDEQFF. The chain is built from TRBV5-1 and TRBJ2-1, with D unclear. Deletions cut 2 bases from V and 8 bases from J, with 8 bases between. From germline, CDR1 is SGHRS and CDR2 YFSETQ. This CDR3 contains 12 residues.

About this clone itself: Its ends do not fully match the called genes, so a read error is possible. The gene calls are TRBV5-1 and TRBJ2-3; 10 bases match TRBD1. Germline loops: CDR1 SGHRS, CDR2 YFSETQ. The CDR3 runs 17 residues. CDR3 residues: CASSLEPGQGTTDTQYF. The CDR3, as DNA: TGCGCCAGCAGTTTGGAACCGGGACAGGGGACCACAGATACGCAGTATTTT.

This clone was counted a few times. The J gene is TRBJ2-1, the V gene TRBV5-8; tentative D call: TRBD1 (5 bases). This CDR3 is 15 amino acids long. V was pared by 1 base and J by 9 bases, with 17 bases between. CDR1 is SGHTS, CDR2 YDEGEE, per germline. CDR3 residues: CASSLFSGYTSEQFF. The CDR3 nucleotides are TGTGCCAGCAGCTTGTTCTCAGGGTATACGAGTGAGCAGTTCTTC.